The TCR beta chain under discussion was sequenced for a study of shared clonotypes between healthy human individuals. Germline CDR1 and CDR2: MDHEN and SYDVKM. CDR3 length: 14 residues. Trimming pared 5 bases from V and 3 bases from J, leaving 14 bases between. In regard to this clone: No antigen is known for it.

Regarding the study as a whole: When naive CD4 clonotypes were compared across a few donors, around 5% were shared. Non-shared clonotypes displayed generation probabilities falling below those of clonotypes present in all four donors. Clonotype sharing among donors, it was expected, would be affected by sequencing depth.

Study processing details: Filtering of immunoSEQ junctional sequences could not match full-length read filtering. Method: immunoSEQ multiplex PCR; TCRdb's copy keeps in-frame clones and lacks some. V and J calls and clone size are given by that table; D and trimming were obtained from the DNA. The sample lists hundreds of thousands of clones; 80% to 95% were seen once. CD45RO-negative, CCR7-positively selected cells formed the naive CD8 fraction, excluding terminally differentiated effector memory CD45RA+ cells. The V gene is TRBV28, the J gene TRBJ2-7; D assignment may be TRBD1 or TRBD2 (5 bases each). The sequence came from a man aged 25-45 years in good health. The sample consisted of naive CD8+ T cells sorted from blood. In nucleotides, the CDR3 is TGTGCCAGCAGTAAAAGGGACGGATACTACGAGCAGTACTTC. Amino acid sequence: CASSKRDGYYEQYF.